The sequence of this T cell receptor beta chain was determined in a study of radiotherapy plus CTLA-4 blockade in lung cancer. For the study at large: Disease control reached more than 25%, with objective responses in under 20%.

With 5 bases clipped from V and 3 bases from J, the junction kept 3 bases outside the gene matches. CDR3 length: 13 amino acids. Germline lookup yields CDR1 SGHTA and CDR2 FQGNSA. The data were produced by immunoSEQ multiplex PCR, yet TCRdb's version contains in-frame clones alone and is incomplete. In the table there are 60,000 to 75,000 clones, around 77% of which are singletons. The sequences come from peripheral blood, collected from a patient treated with radiotherapy plus ipilimumab. The TCR sequence derives from a human donor with non-small cell lung cancer whose response to radiotherapy plus ipilimumab could not be evaluated. Some clones in this sample may be carry-over from other donors' samples. J is TRBJ2-7 and V is TRBV7-2; 8 nucleotides agree with TRBD1. In DNA form, the CDR3 reads TGTGCCAGCAGCAGCGACAGGGGCTACGAGCAGTACTTC. It yields the protein CASSSDRGYEQYF.